Shown below are 11 T cell receptor beta chains from a single sample sequenced in a study of post-analysis software for immune sequencing data. Whole-study results and caveats: Five TRBV segments appeared more often in patients than in controls, and TRBV5-6, TRBV5-1 and TRBV20-1 were among these.

Included in the TCR beta cDNA libraries were unique molecular identifiers. TCRdb passed the PCR reads through MiXCR, listing each CDR3 protein once. The sample carries about 820,000 distinct CDR3 sequences, roughly 58% recorded once. These TCRs are of unknown antigen specificity. The sample taken for sequencing was blood. Receptors were obtained from a girl between 10 and 17 years old with multiple sclerosis.

The V call is TRBV29-1, the J call TRBJ2-1; 7 bases align to TRBD2. The CDR3 spans 14 residues. Trimming removed 3 bases from V and 4 bases from J; junction bases left unmatched: 6. From germline, CDR1 is SQVTM and CDR2 ANQGSEA. This CDR3 reads CSVDGLAVYNEQFF. As DNA, the CDR3 is TGCAGCGTTGATGGCCTAGCGGTATACAATGAGCAGTTCTTC.

This clonotype was seen only a few times. This chain links TRBV7-9 with TRBJ2-3; D unclear. The length of the CDR3 is 15 residues. Germline V gene data show CDR1 as SEHNR and CDR2 as FQNEAQ (reference sequence). Trimming took 5 bases from V and 6 from J, leaving 18 bases between them. The CDR3 sequence is CASSPHTQTVDTQYF. As DNA, the CDR3 is TGTGCCAGCAGCCCCCATACCCAAACAGTGGATACGCAGTATTTT.

The genes are TRBV20-1 and TRBJ2-5; 10 bases are a match to TRBD2. V gave up 5 bases and J gave up 5 bases; unmatched junction bases: 11. CDR1 is DFQATT and CDR2 is SNEGSKA in the germline V gene (reference sequence). There are 15 residues in the CDR3. The CDR3 sequence is CSARRTSGRGETQYF. The CDR3, as DNA: TGCAGTGCTCGAAGGACTAGCGGAAGGGGGGAGACCCAGTACTTC.

There are a few counts of this clonotype. J is TRBJ1-1 and V is TRBV27; D remains unclear. V was cut by 6 bases and J by 1 base, with 9 bases left in between. The CDR3 runs 13 residues. The germline gives CDR1 MNHEY, CDR2 SMNVEV (reference sequence). CDR3 sequence reads: CASRKLTNTEAFF. In DNA form, the CDR3 reads TGTGCCAGCAGAAAACTTACGAACACTGAAGCTTTCTTT.

V usage is TRBV5-1 and J usage is TRBJ2-5; 12 bases align to TRBD2. The end of the DNA aligns better with TRBJ2-7, so the J call may be wrong. Looked up from germline, CDR1 is SGHRS and CDR2 is YFSETQ. This CDR3 comprises 15 residues. CDR3 bases: TGCGCCAGCAGCTTGCACCGACTAGCGGGAGACGAGCAGTACTTC. This codes for CASSLHRLAGDEQYF.

With respect to this clonotype: A read error may account for a junction end that differs from germline. V usage is TRBV6-5 and J usage is TRBJ1-2, with D tentatively TRBD1 (5 bases). CDR3 size: 12 residues. Germline V gene lookup returns CDR1 MNHEY and CDR2 SVGAGI. CDR3 amino acids: CASSSGDYVYTF. The CDR3, as DNA: TGTGCCAGCAGTTCGGGGGACTATGTCTACACCTTC.

This clonotype was recorded a few times. The chain recombines TRBV11-2 with TRBJ2-5; 10 nucleotides align to TRBD1. The better agreement between TRBJ2-7 and the DNA end casts doubt on the J call. This CDR3 region has 15 residues. Germline lookup yields CDR1 SGHAT and CDR2 FQNNGV. Here the CDR3 reads CASSLGRTGGYEQYF. Here the CDR3 DNA reads TGTGCCAGCAGCTTAGGGAGGACAGGGGGCTACGAGCAGTACTTC.

V usage is TRBV20-1 and J usage is TRBJ1-4; D gene unclear. Trimming took off 3 bases at V and 5 bases at J, with 10 bases between the two ends. This CDR3 region has 13 residues. Germline values: CDR1 DFQATT, CDR2 SNEGSKA (reference sequence). For the CDR3, the DNA is TGCAGTGCTAGGAATCCAAGGAATGAAAAACTGTTTTTT. The encoded protein is CSARNPRNEKLFF.

The sample holds a few counts of this clonotype. The V call is TRBV20-1, the J call TRBJ2-2, with 7 nucleotides matching TRBD2. Germline CDR1 is DFQATT and CDR2 is SNEGSKA (reference sequence). V lost 6 bases and J lost 3; bases outside the gene matches: 16. This CDR3 has 17 residues. CDR3 loop: CSATDLLGGGDTGELFF. Here the CDR3 DNA reads TGCAGTGCGACGGATCTGCTGGGGGGAGGGGACACCGGGGAGCTGTTTTTT.

The V call is TRBV12-3 or TRBV12-4, the J call TRBJ1-5; TRBD1 agrees at 8 bases. There are 16 residues in the CDR3. The V segment lost 8 bases and the J segment 1 base; nucleotides outside the gene matches: 10. CDR3 sequence reads: CASAQGAPLSNQPQHF. The CDR3 nucleotides read TGTGCCAGCGCTCAGGGGGCCCCTTTGAGCAATCAGCCCCAGCATTTT.

The genes are TRBV6-5 and TRBJ2-1; D could derive from TRBD1 or TRBD2 (5 bases each). V was trimmed by 8 bases and J by 10 bases, leaving 27 bases between them. Germline loops: CDR1 MNHEY, CDR2 SVGAGI. CDR3 length equals 16 residues. Here the CDR3 DNA reads TGTGCCAGCCTTTACTCAGGCAGGAGGCGAAGGGGCGAGCAGTTCTTC. Translated: CASLYSGRRRRGEQFF.